The present TCR beta chain was sequenced within a study of T cells in localized non-small cell lung cancer. Study-wide findings and caveats: Uninvolved adjacent lung showed higher T cell clonality than tumor.

In the case of this clone: Its specificity is unknown.

Method: immunoSEQ multiplex PCR; TCRdb's copy keeps in-frame clones and lacks some. The sample has 130,000 or so clones; about 89% are singletons. Germline V gene sequence: CDR1 LNHDA, CDR2 SQIVND (reference sequence). The CDR3 loop spans 13 amino acids. Between the trimmed V and J ends, which lost 5 bases and 7 bases, there was a span of 15 bases. The sequence derives from a female donor over 55 with stage I lung adenocarcinoma. The material was peripheral blood, obtained before any cancer treatment. The genes are TRBV19 and TRBJ2-7; D may be TRBD1 or TRBD2 (5 bases each). The CDR3 DNA reads as TGTGCCAGTAGTTTCCGGGACCACAATGAGCAGTACTTC. This gives the protein CASSFRDHNEQYF.